This TCR beta chain emerged from a study of T cell responses to AZD1222 COVID-19 vaccine. About this clone: Its target is not known.

Losses at the gene ends were 2 bases for V and 4 bases for J; bases not matched to a gene: 0. This CDR3 region has 13 residues. In germline, CDR1 is LGHNA, CDR2 YSLEER. Data came from immunoSEQ multiplex PCR; TCRdb stores just in-frame clones and leaves some out. This sample has about 94,000 clones, with around nine tenths found just once. General observations from the study: Mostly white British, mostly female donors; authors suggested clonal diversity may be underestimated.

The sequencing here drew on peripheral blood, taken on day 0 of AZD1222 vaccination. This sequence originates from an adult in good health. The rearrangement links TRBV4-3 to TRBJ2-5, with 8 bases matching TRBD1. The DNA for the CDR3 is TGCGCCAGCAGCCAACAGGGGGCAGAGACCCAGTACTTC. It specifies CASSQQGAETQYF.